The next 22 T cell receptor beta chains were all read from a single sample in a study of cytotoxic CD8 clonotypes in ibrutinib-treated CLL. TCRdb's table, derived via immunoSEQ multiplex PCR, lists solely in-frame clones and lacks some. The sample lists approximately 92,000 clones, roughly three quarters seen once, with around 25% in the top ten. This material consisted of PBMCs, taken after 24 months of ibrutinib treatment. These receptors were collected from a human donor with chronic lymphocytic leukemia.

This clone has more than one count but fewer than ten. The genes are TRBV7-9 and TRBJ2-1; D could derive from TRBD1 or TRBD2 (6 bases each). The length of the CDR3 is 13 residues. CDR1 and CDR2 (germline): SEHNR, FQNEAQ (reference sequence). The V end was cut by 3 bases, the J end by 7 bases, with 10 bases between. CDR3: CASSFTGRNEQFF. The CDR3 nucleotides read TGTGCCAGCAGCTTTACAGGGAGGAATGAGCAGTTCTTC.

This clone was detected only a few times. A read error may produce the germline difference seen at one junction end. The J gene is TRBJ2-7, the V gene TRBV19, with 9 nucleotides matching TRBD1. The germline V gene encodes CDR1 LNHDA and CDR2 SQIVND (reference sequence). The CDR3 totals 15 residues. In nucleotides, the CDR3 is TGTGCCAGTAGTCCGGGGGACAGGGACTCCAACGAGCAGTACTTC. This translates into CASSPGDRDSNEQYF. The complete variable domain, with remaining parts taken from reference TRBV19 and TRBJ2-7, reads DGGITQSPKYLFRKEGQNVTLSCEQNLNHDAMYWYRQDPGQGLRLIYYSQIVNDFQKGDIAEGYSVSREKKESFPLTVTSAQKNPTAFYLCASSPGDRDSNEQYFGPGTRLTVT.

The CDR3 loop is CASSPLGTVQETQYF. The CDR3 DNA is TGCGCCAGCAGCCCGCTGGGCACAGTCCAAGAGACCCAGTACTTC. The chain recombines TRBV5-1 with TRBJ2-5; D uncertain. The CDR3 loop spans 15 amino acids. V dropped 4 bases and J dropped 1 base, with 14 bases sitting between them. The germline gives CDR1 SGHRS, CDR2 YFSETQ.

J is TRBJ1-2 and V is TRBV7-2; unclear D gene. This CDR3 is 13 amino acids long. Germline V gene sequence: CDR1 SGHTA, CDR2 FQGNSA. The V end lost 4 bases, the J end lost 7 bases, and 13 bases lay between the germline ends. CDR3 region: CASSSLGEAGYTF. As DNA, the CDR3 is TGTGCCAGCAGCTCACTGGGCGAGGCTGGCTACACCTTC.

The rearrangement links TRBV11-3 to TRBJ2-1; 8 nucleotides line up with TRBD2. Germline V CDR1 and CDR2: SGHNT, YENEEA. CDR3 length equals 15 residues. V trimming: 5 bases; J trimming: 5 bases; junction bases outside the gene matches: 8. CDR3 residues: CASSPVGGAHNEQFF. The CDR3, as DNA: TGTGCCAGCAGCCCCGTCGGGGGGGCCCACAATGAGCAGTTCTTC.

In its sample, this clone was seen a few times. The chain joins TRBV5-1 to TRBJ2-7; no clear D gene. V lost 4 bases to trimming and J lost 0 bases, with 8 bases between them. CDR3 length: 13 amino acids. Per germline, CDR1 SGHRS and CDR2 YFSETQ. CDR3 sequence (DNA): TGCGCCAGCAGCCGAGACGGCTCCTACGAGCAGTACTTC. This translates into CASSRDGSYEQYF. The whole variable domain, filled in from reference TRBV5-1 and TRBJ2-7, reads KAGVTQTPRYLIKTRGQQVTLSCSPISGHRSVSWYQQTPGQGLQFLFEYFSETQRNKGNFPGRFSGRQFSNSRSEMNVSTLELGDSALYLCASSRDGSYEQYFGPGTRLTVT.

This clone was detected once. This sequence joins TRBV19 and TRBJ1-1; TRBD1 matches at 8 bases. The length of the CDR3 is 14 residues. CDR1 is LNHDA and CDR2 is SQIVND in the germline V gene (reference sequence). The V and J ends lost 10 bases and 3 bases, in that order; junction bases with no gene match: 10. This CDR3 reads CATWKGQGHTEAFF. The CDR3 nucleotides are TGTGCCACCTGGAAAGGACAGGGCCACACTGAAGCTTTCTTT.

The V and J genes are TRBV5-1 and TRBJ2-5; D is possibly TRBD2 (6 bases). Germline values: CDR1 SGHRS, CDR2 YFSETQ. V lost 3 bases to trimming and J lost 3 bases, with 9 bases between them. This CDR3 is 13 amino acids long. The CDR3 loop is CASSWSGEETQYF. CDR3 nucleotides: TGCGCCAGCAGCTGGTCGGGGGAAGAGACCCAGTACTTC.

The genes are TRBV7-2 and TRBJ1-4, with 11 bases matching TRBD1. V lost 4 bases and J lost 12; bases outside the gene matches: 10. Germline V gene sequence: CDR1 SGHTA, CDR2 FQGNSA. This CDR3 is 15 amino acids long. The CDR3 loop reads CASSSAGTGGLELFF. In DNA form, the CDR3 reads TGTGCCAGCAGCTCCGCCGGGACAGGGGGTTTGGAACTGTTTTTT.

A word on this clone: An end of the junction does not agree with germline; a read error may underlie this. This chain uses TRBV7-6 with TRBJ2-1; 9 bases are shared with TRBD1. The CDR3 totals 17 residues. The germline V gene encodes CDR1 SGHVS and CDR2 FNYEAQ. In nucleotides, the CDR3 is TGTGCCAGCAGCTTAAGGAGGGACAGGGCCTCCTTCAATGAGCAGTTCTTC. The encoded protein is CASSLRRDRASFNEQFF.

The chain links TRBV4-2 to TRBJ2-6, with 12 bases matching TRBD2. CDR3 length equals 20 residues. Germline CDR1 and CDR2: LGHNA and YNFKEQ. After removal of 2 bases from V and 0 bases from J, the junction contained 8 bases not matched to a gene. The CDR3 sequence is CASSQPGTSGLNSGANVLTF. CDR3 coding DNA: TGTGCCAGCAGCCAACCGGGGACTAGCGGGCTCAACTCTGGGGCCAACGTCCTGACTTTC.

The rearrangement joins TRBV5-1 to TRBJ2-1; 7 nucleotides line up with TRBD1. The germline gives CDR1 SGHRS, CDR2 YFSETQ. The J segment lost 0 bases and the V segment lost 4 bases, leaving 7 bases of the junction unmatched. CDR3 length: 16 amino acids. The CDR3 spells CASSALGGSSYNEQFF. Here the CDR3 DNA reads TGCGCCAGCAGCGCCTTAGGGGGCAGCTCCTACAATGAGCAGTTCTTC. The full variable domain, completed using reference TRBV5-1 and TRBJ2-1, is KAGVTQTPRYLIKTRGQQVTLSCSPISGHRSVSWYQQTPGQGLQFLFEYFSETQRNKGNFPGRFSGRQFSNSRSEMNVSTLELGDSALYLCASSALGGSSYNEQFFGPGTRLTVL.

This chain links TRBV5-5 with TRBJ2-7; maybe TRBD2 (6 bases). Germline V gene data show CDR1 as SGHKS and CDR2 as YYEKEE (reference sequence). The CDR3 is made up of 16 amino acids. Trimming left V 5 bases short and J 2 bases short, with 20 bases between. CDR3 sequence reads: CASSWDSSRSAYEQYF. In DNA, the CDR3 is TGTGCCAGCAGTTGGGACTCATCCAGGAGCGCCTACGAGCAGTACTTC.

The chain carries TRBV7-9 and TRBJ1-2, with TRBD1 identical over 7 bases. CDR1 is SEHNR and CDR2 is FQNEAQ in the germline V gene (reference sequence). The trim removed 5 bases at V and 6 bases at J, leaving 3 bases unmatched. The CDR3 has 12 residues. CDR3 bases: TGTGCCAGCAGCGTTACAGGGGATGGCTACACCTTC. Protein: CASSVTGDGYTF.

This chain joins TRBV27 and TRBJ2-3, with 9 bases aligning to TRBD2. CDR3 length: 14 residues. V shed 5 bases and J 2 bases; nucleotides not matched to a gene: 2. Germline-derived CDR1 and CDR2 are MNHEY and SMNVEV (reference sequence). The CDR3 DNA follows: TGTGCCAGCAGTCGACTAGCGGACACAGATACGCAGTATTTT. Translated, it gives CASSRLADTDTQYF.

This clone has a single count. The chain carries TRBV7-3 and TRBJ2-3; no clear D gene. This CDR3 is built from 16 residues. Trimming removed 3 bases from V and 0 bases from J, with 13 bases in between. The germline gives CDR1 SGHTA, CDR2 FQGTGA. Written as DNA, the CDR3 is TGTGCCAGCAGCTTGCAGTCCGCTCCTAGCACAGATACGCAGTATTTT. Translation: CASSLQSAPSTDTQYF.

This clone was counted between two and nine times. The CDR3 DNA reads TGTGCCAGCAGCGACTTCGGAGGGGGAGAGAATTCACCCCTCCACTTT. Translation: CASSDFGGGENSPLHF. The chain combines TRBV9 with TRBJ1-6; perhaps TRBD1 as D (6 bases). The CDR3 contains 16 residues. The ends were cut back, 3 bases at V and 7 bases at J, with 17 bases in the middle. Germline lookup yields CDR1 SGDLS and CDR2 YYNGEE.

This clone is a singleton in its sample. This chain uses TRBV7-2 with TRBJ2-2; 7 bases map to TRBD1. The CDR3 spans 17 residues. Germline values: CDR1 SGHTA, CDR2 FQGNSA. J was trimmed by 0 bases and V by 5 bases; bases with no gene match: 9. The CDR3: CASSPRQGTANTGELFF. The CDR3, as DNA: TGTGCCAGCAGCCCAAGACAGGGAACCGCGAACACCGGGGAGCTGTTTTTT.

This clone was counted once. J is TRBJ2-7 and V is TRBV13, with unresolved D. Between the trimmed V and J ends, which lost 0 bases and 4 bases, there was a span of 4 bases. Per the germline V gene, CDR1 is PRHDT and CDR2 is FYEKMQ (reference sequence). CDR3 size: 12 residues. The CDR3 sequence: CASSLGLYEQYF. The CDR3 nucleotides read TGTGCCAGCAGCTTAGGATTATACGAGCAGTACTTC.

The V call is TRBV2, the J call TRBJ2-7; TRBD1 aligns across 9 bases. CDR1 and CDR2 (germline): SNHLY, FYNNEI. V lost 7 bases to trimming and J lost 2 bases; unmatched junction nucleotides: 6. CDR3 length equals 14 residues. CDR3 DNA: TGTGCCAGCAATCCGGGACAGGGAACCTACGAGCAGTACTTC. Its translation is CASNPGQGTYEQYF.

The CDR3 DNA is TGTGCCAGCAGCCCGGACAGGGGGGCCCTTCGACGTAGCCATTCACCCCTCCACTTT. It translates to CASSPDRGALRRSHSPLHF. The chain recombines TRBV2 with TRBJ1-6; 10 nucleotides line up with TRBD1. Germline V gives CDR1 SNHLY, CDR2 FYNNEI. The CDR3 contains 19 residues. Unmatched junction bases numbered 19, after V lost 6 bases and J lost 8 bases.

The V gene is TRBV19, the J gene TRBJ2-7; 7 nucleotides match TRBD1. The ends lost 7 bases at V and 1 base at J; junction bases unmatched: 4. The CDR3 extends over 13 amino acids. Germline CDR1 LNHDA, CDR2 SQIVND (reference sequence). CDR3 bases: TGTGCCAGTACCGCACAGGGGTCCTACGAGCAGTACTTC. Protein product: CASTAQGSYEQYF.